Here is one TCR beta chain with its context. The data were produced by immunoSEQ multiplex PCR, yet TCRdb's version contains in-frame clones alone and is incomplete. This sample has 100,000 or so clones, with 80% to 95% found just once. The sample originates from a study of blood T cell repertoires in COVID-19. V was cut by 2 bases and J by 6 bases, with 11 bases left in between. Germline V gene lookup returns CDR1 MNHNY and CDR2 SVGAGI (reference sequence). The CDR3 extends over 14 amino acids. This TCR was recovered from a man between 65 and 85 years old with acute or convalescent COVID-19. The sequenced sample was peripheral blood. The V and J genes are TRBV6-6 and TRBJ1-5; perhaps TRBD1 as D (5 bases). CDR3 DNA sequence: TGTGCCAGCAGTTACGGGCAGGGCAGTCAGCCCCAGCATTTT. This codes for CASSYGQGSQPQHF.